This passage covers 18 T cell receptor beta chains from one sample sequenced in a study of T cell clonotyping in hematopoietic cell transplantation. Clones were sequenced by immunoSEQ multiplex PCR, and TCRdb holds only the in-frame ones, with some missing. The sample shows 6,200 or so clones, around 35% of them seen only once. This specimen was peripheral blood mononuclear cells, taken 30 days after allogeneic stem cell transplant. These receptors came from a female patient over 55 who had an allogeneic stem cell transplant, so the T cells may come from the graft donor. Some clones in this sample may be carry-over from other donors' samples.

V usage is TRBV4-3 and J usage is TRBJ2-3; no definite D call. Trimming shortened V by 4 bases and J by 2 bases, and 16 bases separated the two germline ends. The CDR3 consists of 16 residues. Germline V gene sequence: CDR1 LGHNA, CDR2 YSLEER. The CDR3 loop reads CASSPREASYTDTQYF. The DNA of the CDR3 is TGCGCCAGCAGCCCTCGAGAAGCATCCTACACAGATACGCAGTATTTT.

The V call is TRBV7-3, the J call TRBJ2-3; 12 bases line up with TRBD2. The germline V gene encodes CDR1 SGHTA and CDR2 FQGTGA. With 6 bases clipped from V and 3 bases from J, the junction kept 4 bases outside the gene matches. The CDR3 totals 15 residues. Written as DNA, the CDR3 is TGTGCCAGCAGACTCACTAGCGGGGGGACAGATACGCAGTATTTT. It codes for CASRLTSGGTDTQYF.

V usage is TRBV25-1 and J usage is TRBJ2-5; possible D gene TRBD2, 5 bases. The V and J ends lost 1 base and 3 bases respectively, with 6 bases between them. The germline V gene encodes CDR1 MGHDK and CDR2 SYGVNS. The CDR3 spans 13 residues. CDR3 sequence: CASSELGEETQYF. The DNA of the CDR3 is TGTGCCAGCAGTGAATTGGGAGAAGAGACCCAGTACTTC.

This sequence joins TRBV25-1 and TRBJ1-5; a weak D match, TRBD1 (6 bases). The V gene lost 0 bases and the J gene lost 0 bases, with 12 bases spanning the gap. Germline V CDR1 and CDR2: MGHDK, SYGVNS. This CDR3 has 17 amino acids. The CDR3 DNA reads TGTGCCAGCAGTGAATATACAGGGCGTTATAGCAATCAGCCCCAGCATTTT. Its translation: CASSEYTGRYSNQPQHF.

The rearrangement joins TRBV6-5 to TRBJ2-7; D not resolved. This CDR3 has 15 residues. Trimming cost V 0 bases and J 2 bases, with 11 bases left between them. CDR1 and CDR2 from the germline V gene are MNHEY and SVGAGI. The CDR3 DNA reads TGTGCCAGCAGTTACTCGACCAAACTGGCCTACGAGCAGTACTTC. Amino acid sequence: CASSYSTKLAYEQYF.

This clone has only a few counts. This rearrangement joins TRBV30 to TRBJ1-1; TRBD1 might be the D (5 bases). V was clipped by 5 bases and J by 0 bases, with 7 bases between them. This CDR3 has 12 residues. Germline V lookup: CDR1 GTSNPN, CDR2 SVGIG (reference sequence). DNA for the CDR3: TGTGCCTGGGGGACGGTGAACACTGAAGCTTTCTTT. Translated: CAWGTVNTEAFF. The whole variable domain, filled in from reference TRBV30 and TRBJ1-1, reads SQTIHQWPATLVQPVGSPLSLECTVEGTSNPNLYWYRQAAGRGLQLLFYSVGIGQISSEVPQNLSASRPQDRQFILSSKKLLLSDSGFYLCAWGTVNTEAFFGQGTRLTVV.

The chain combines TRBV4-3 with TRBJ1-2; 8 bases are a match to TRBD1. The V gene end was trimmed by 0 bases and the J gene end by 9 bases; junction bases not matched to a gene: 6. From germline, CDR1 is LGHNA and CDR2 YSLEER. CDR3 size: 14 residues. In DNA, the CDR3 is TGCGCCAGCAGCCAAGACCCCCGGGACAGGAGCTACACCTTC. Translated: CASSQDPRDRSYTF.

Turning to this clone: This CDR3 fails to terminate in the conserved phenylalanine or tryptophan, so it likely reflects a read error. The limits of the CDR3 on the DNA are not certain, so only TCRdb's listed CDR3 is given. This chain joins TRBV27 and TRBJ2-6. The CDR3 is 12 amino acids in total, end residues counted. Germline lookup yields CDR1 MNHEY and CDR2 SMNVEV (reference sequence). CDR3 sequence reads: CASSCVCPGYKV.

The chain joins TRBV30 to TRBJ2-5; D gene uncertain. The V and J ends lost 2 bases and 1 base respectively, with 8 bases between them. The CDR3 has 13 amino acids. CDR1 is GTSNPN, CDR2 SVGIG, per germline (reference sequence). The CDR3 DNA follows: TGTGCCTGGAGTCGGGCCAGCCAAGAGACCCAGTACTTC. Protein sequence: CAWSRASQETQYF. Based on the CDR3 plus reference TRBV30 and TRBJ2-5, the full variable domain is SQTIHQWPATLVQPVGSPLSLECTVEGTSNPNLYWYRQAAGRGLQLLFYSVGIGQISSEVPQNLSASRPQDRQFILSSKKLLLSDSGFYLCAWSRASQETQYFGPGTRLLVL.

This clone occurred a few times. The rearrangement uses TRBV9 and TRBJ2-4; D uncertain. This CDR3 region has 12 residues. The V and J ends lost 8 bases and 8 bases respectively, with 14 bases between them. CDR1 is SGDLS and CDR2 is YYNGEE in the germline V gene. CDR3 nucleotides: TGTGCCAGTGCCCTACACGAGGACATTCAGTACTTC. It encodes CASALHEDIQYF.

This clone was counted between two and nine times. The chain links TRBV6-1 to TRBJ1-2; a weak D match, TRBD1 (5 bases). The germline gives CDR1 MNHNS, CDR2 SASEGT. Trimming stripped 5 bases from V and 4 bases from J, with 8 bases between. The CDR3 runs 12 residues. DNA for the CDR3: TGTGCCAGCAGTAGGGACGGCTATGGCTACACCTTC. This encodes CASSRDGYGYTF.

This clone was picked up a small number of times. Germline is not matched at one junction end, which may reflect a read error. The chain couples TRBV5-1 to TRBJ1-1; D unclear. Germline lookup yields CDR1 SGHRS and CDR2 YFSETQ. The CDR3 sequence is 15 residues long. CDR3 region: CASSLFGEGGTEALF. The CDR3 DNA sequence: TGCGCCAGCAGCTTGTTCGGGGAGGGCGGCACTGAAGCTCTCTTT.

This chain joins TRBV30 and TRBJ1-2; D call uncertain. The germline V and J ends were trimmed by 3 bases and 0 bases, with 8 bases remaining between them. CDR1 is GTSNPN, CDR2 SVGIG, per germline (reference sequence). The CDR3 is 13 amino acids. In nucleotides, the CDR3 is TGTGCCTGGAGCCAAAGACCTAACTATGGCTACACCTTC. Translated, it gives CAWSQRPNYGYTF.

CDR3 sequence (DNA): TGTGCCTGGAGTGCACAACCGGGACTAGTGGATACGCAGTATTTT. This codes for CAWSAQPGLVDTQYF. The rearrangement joins TRBV30 to TRBJ2-3; 8 bases map to TRBD2. The V and J ends lost 1 base and 6 bases, in that order; junction bases with no gene match: 9. The CDR3 has 15 residues. Germline loops: CDR1 GTSNPN, CDR2 SVGIG (reference sequence).

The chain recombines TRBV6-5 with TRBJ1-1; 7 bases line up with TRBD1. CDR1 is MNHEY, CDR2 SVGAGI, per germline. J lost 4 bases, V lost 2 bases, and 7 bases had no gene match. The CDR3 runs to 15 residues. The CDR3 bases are TGTGCCAGCAGTTACGAAGGGGGCGGCGGCACTGAAGCTTTCTTT. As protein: CASSYEGGGGTEAFF.

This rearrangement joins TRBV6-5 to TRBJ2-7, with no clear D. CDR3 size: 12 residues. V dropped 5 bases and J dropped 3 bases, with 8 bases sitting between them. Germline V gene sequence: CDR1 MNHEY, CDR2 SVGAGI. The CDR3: CASSAGIYEQYF. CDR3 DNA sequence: TGTGCCAGCAGTGCTGGGATCTACGAGCAGTACTTC.

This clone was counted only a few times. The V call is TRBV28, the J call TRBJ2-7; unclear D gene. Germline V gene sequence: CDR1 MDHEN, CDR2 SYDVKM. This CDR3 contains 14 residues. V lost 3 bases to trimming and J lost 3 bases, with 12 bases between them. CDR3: CASSFSGRNYEQYF. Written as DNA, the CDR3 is TGTGCCAGCAGTTTTTCGGGCAGGAACTACGAGCAGTACTTC.

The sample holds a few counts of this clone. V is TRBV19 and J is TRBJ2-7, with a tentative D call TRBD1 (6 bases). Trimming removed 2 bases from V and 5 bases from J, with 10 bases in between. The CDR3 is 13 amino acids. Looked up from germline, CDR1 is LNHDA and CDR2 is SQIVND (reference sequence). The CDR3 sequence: CASSILQGDEQYF. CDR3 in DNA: TGTGCCAGTAGTATATTACAGGGCGACGAGCAGTACTTC.